This T cell receptor (beta chain) comes out of a study of blood T cell repertoires in COVID-19. Study overall: Whether acute or convalescent, the COVID-19 samples came from the United States, Italy and Spain.

Here immunoSEQ multiplex PCR was the method, and the copy in TCRdb shows in-frame clones only, minus some. The table lists roughly 130,000 clones, 70% to 85% of them singletons, with 3% to 3.5% in the top ten. This TCR came from a woman of 80 years or more with acute or convalescent COVID-19. Material for sequencing was peripheral blood.

The CDR3 reads CASQEGADEQYF. CDR3 sequence (DNA): TGTGCCAGCCAGGAAGGGGCAGACGAGCAGTACTTC. This sequence joins TRBV7-2 and TRBJ2-7; the D gene is possibly TRBD1 (5 bases). This CDR3 has 12 residues. The germline V and J ends were trimmed by 8 bases and 5 bases, with 13 bases remaining between them. Germline-derived CDR1 and CDR2 are SGHTA and FQGNSA.